What follows are 26 T cell receptor beta chains derived from one specimen sequenced in a study of beta chain features in type 1 diabetes. The study reverse transcribed the entire isolated RNA, so it sequenced expressed TCRB transcripts. Libraries were prepared by immunoSEQ multiplex PCR; TCRdb keeps only in-frame clonotypes and omits some of them. Among about 240,000 clones listed, 25% to 30% were seen once. What was sequenced was central memory CD4+ T cells from blood. These receptors were collected from a man between 25 and 39 years old in good health.

The rearrangement joins TRBV25-1 to TRBJ2-3; TRBD2 matches at 8 bases. This CDR3 is built from 16 residues. The germline V gene has CDR1 MGHDK and CDR2 SYGVNS. V trimming: 6 bases; J trimming: 2 bases; junction bases outside the gene matches: 10. The CDR3 bases are TGTGCCAGCAGCCCCTCCGGGACTAGGTCCACAGATACGCAGTATTTT. This codes for CASSPSGTRSTDTQYF.

In DNA form, the CDR3 reads TGTGCCAGCAGGGAGACAGGAAGCTCCTACAATGAGCAGTTCTTC. The encoded protein is CASRETGSSYNEQFF. The chain uses TRBV6-1 and TRBJ2-1, with D maybe TRBD1 (6 bases). Trimming took 6 bases from V and 0 from J, leaving 12 bases between them. This CDR3 has 15 residues. Germline V CDR1 and CDR2: MNHNS, SASEGT.

In regard to this clone: The same CDR3 is also encoded by other DNA sequences in this sample. The rearrangement links TRBV20-1 to TRBJ2-3; no definite D call. The V gene lost 3 bases and the J gene lost 5 bases, with 6 bases spanning the gap. Looked up from germline, CDR1 is DFQATT and CDR2 is SNEGSKA (reference sequence). The CDR3 is 11 residues long. The CDR3 coding sequence is TGCAGTGCTAGTTTGGGAGATACGCAGTATTTT. This sequence encodes CSASLGDTQYF.

Only a few counts were recorded for this clone. This same CDR3 is encoded by further DNA sequences in the sample. The chain links TRBV7-2 to TRBJ2-5; D gene uncertain. Trimming removed 1 base at V and 2 bases at J, with 5 bases between. Germline V gives CDR1 SGHTA, CDR2 FQGNSA. This CDR3 is 13 amino acids long. The CDR3 nucleotides are TGTGCCAGCAGCTTAGACCGACAAGAGACCCAGTACTTC. Its protein product is CASSLDRQETQYF.

This clone was seen more than once but under ten times. The V gene is TRBV4-2, the J gene TRBJ2-7, with 8 bases identical to TRBD1. The germline V gene encodes CDR1 LGHNA and CDR2 YNFKEQ. J lost 7 bases, V lost 5 bases, and 13 bases had no gene match. The length of the CDR3 is 15 residues. The CDR3 spells CASSSKTGGPSEQYF. The DNA of the CDR3 is TGTGCCAGCAGCTCGAAAACAGGGGGTCCTTCTGAGCAGTACTTC.

The rearrangement joins TRBV6-6 to TRBJ2-7; 11 nucleotides align to TRBD1. There are 16 residues in the CDR3. Germline V gives CDR1 MNHNY, CDR2 SVGAGI (reference sequence). The V gene end was trimmed by 7 bases and the J gene end by 0 bases; junction bases not matched to a gene: 8. CDR3 sequence reads: CASTTAGTGGSYEQYF. CDR3 DNA sequence: TGTGCCAGCACCACAGCCGGGACAGGGGGCTCCTACGAGCAGTACTTC.

This clone was detected a few times. V and J are TRBV28 and TRBJ2-7; D may be TRBD2 (5 bases). Germline V gene lookup returns CDR1 MDHEN and CDR2 SYDVKM. The V end was cut by 5 bases, the J end by 9 bases, with 17 bases between. CDR3 length: 13 amino acids. Written as DNA, the CDR3 is TGTGCCAGCAGTCTCCGGGGAGCTTCGGGGCAGTACTTC. Translating gives CASSLRGASGQYF. Based on the CDR3 plus reference TRBV28 and TRBJ2-7, the full variable domain is DVKVTQSSRYLVKRTGEKVFLECVQDMDHENMFWYRQDPGLGLRLIYFSYDVKMKEKGDIPEGYSVSREKKERFSLILESASTNQTSMYLCASSLRGASGQYFGPGTRLTVT.

This chain connects TRBV6-5 to TRBJ1-5; D is perhaps TRBD1 (6 bases). The CDR3 runs to 14 residues. CDR1 is MNHEY and CDR2 is SVGAGI in the germline V gene. V lost 6 bases and J lost 7, with 16 bases in between. In DNA, the CDR3 is TGTGCCAGCAGCCGACAGGCCGGGTGGCAGCCCCAGCATTTT. It yields the protein CASSRQAGWQPQHF.

This chain uses TRBV30 with TRBJ2-2; no reliable D call. The germline gives CDR1 GTSNPN, CDR2 SVGIG (reference sequence). V gave up 2 bases and J gave up 8 bases, with 6 bases separating them. CDR3 length: 11 amino acids. The CDR3 here is CAWSLTGELFF. DNA for the CDR3: TGTGCCTGGAGTCTAACAGGGGAGCTGTTTTTT. Filled out from reference TRBV30 and TRBJ2-2, the complete variable domain reads SQTIHQWPATLVQPVGSPLSLECTVEGTSNPNLYWYRQAAGRGLQLLFYSVGIGQISSEVPQNLSASRPQDRQFILSSKKLLLSDSGFYLCAWSLTGELFFGEGSRLTVL.

The chain uses TRBV7-2 and TRBJ2-2; 7 nucleotides align to TRBD1. This CDR3 has 15 amino acids. Losses at the gene ends were 1 base for V and 2 bases for J; bases not matched to a gene: 1. CDR1 and CDR2 (germline): SGHTA, FQGNSA. The CDR3 reads CASSLGQGNTGELFF. Written as DNA, the CDR3 is TGTGCCAGCAGCTTAGGACAGGGTAACACCGGGGAGCTGTTTTTT.

A note on this clone: The sample contains more than one DNA sequence encoding this CDR3. The chain is built from TRBV7-9 and TRBJ1-1, with 7 positions matching TRBD1. After removal of 1 base from V and 5 bases from J, the junction contained 7 bases not matched to a gene. This CDR3 region has 15 residues. Germline CDR1 reads SEHNR; CDR2 reads FQNEAQ (reference sequence). The CDR3 nucleotides are TGTGCCAGCAGCTTAGTCGCAGGGGGTAATACTGAAGCTTTCTTT. This codes for CASSLVAGGNTEAFF.

The chain joins TRBV30 to TRBJ2-5; D is possibly TRBD1 (5 bases). V was pared by 4 bases and J by 0 bases, with 12 bases between. Germline V gene lookup returns CDR1 GTSNPN and CDR2 SVGIG (reference sequence). This CDR3 has 14 amino acids. The CDR3: CAWISVGDQETQYF. In nucleotides, the CDR3 is TGTGCCTGGATCTCGGTAGGGGACCAAGAGACCCAGTACTTC. Drawing the rest from reference TRBV30 and TRBJ2-5, the complete variable domain is SQTIHQWPATLVQPVGSPLSLECTVEGTSNPNLYWYRQAAGRGLQLLFYSVGIGQISSEVPQNLSASRPQDRQFILSSKKLLLSDSGFYLCAWISVGDQETQYFGPGTRLLVL.

This chain links TRBV7-2 with TRBJ1-2; tentatively, D is TRBD1 (6 bases). The length of the CDR3 is 12 residues. Trimming removed 4 bases at V and 8 bases at J, with 11 bases between. CDR1 is SGHTA and CDR2 is FQGNSA in the germline V gene. This CDR3 is CASSSDRIGYTF. Written as DNA, the CDR3 is TGTGCCAGCAGCTCGGACAGAATCGGCTACACCTTC.

The gene calls are TRBV15 and TRBJ2-5; possibly TRBD2 for D (6 bases). CDR1 LNHNV and CDR2 YYDKDF come from the germline V gene (reference sequence). The V and J ends lost 8 bases and 4 bases respectively, with 17 bases between them. The CDR3 has 14 residues. CDR3 sequence (DNA): TGTGCCACCGGGGGACTCACGGGCCCAGAGACCCAGTACTTC. Its protein is CATGGLTGPETQYF. Full variable domain (rest looked up from reference TRBV15 and TRBJ2-5): DAMVIQNPRYQVTQFGKPVTLSCSQTLNHNVMYWYQQKSSQAPKLLFHYYDKDFNNEADTPDNFQSRRPNTSFCFLDIRSPGLGDTAMYLCATGGLTGPETQYFGPGTRLLVL.

This clone has a handful of counts. This sequence joins TRBV7-9 and TRBJ2-7, with TRBD1 identical over 8 bases. Trimming took 3 bases from V and 2 from J; bases not matched to a gene: 3. This CDR3 has 14 residues. Germline loops: CDR1 SEHNR, CDR2 FQNEAQ (reference sequence). DNA for the CDR3: TGTGCCAGCAGCTTCCCGGACAGGGCCTACGAGCAGTACTTC. Translating gives CASSFPDRAYEQYF.

This clone appeared a few times. The CDR3 protein is CASSLVIKDSPLHF. The CDR3 DNA reads as TGCGCCAGCAGCTTGGTGATAAAGGATTCACCCCTCCACTTT. V is TRBV5-1 and J is TRBJ1-6; D remains unclear. The germline CDR1 and CDR2 sequences are SGHRS and YFSETQ. V dropped 0 bases and J dropped 8 bases, with 9 bases sitting between them. The CDR3 runs to 14 residues.

This clone has a count of ten or more. The chain combines TRBV30 with TRBJ2-1, with 8 positions matching TRBD2. CDR3 length equals 13 residues. Trimming took 2 bases from V and 5 from J; bases not matched to a gene: 2. Germline loops: CDR1 GTSNPN, CDR2 SVGIG (reference sequence). CDR3 coding DNA: TGTGCCTGGAGTTGGCGGGAGGACAATGAGCAGTTCTTC. It yields the protein CAWSWREDNEQFF. The full variable domain, rest sourced from reference TRBV30 and TRBJ2-1, is SQTIHQWPATLVQPVGSPLSLECTVEGTSNPNLYWYRQAAGRGLQLLFYSVGIGQISSEVPQNLSASRPQDRQFILSSKKLLLSDSGFYLCAWSWREDNEQFFGPGTRLTVL.

The chain links TRBV25-1 to TRBJ1-1; 8 positions agree with TRBD1. V lost 0 bases, J lost 10 bases, and 4 bases stayed unmatched. The CDR3 is made up of 13 amino acids. From germline, CDR1 is MGHDK and CDR2 SYGVNS. The CDR3 protein is CASSEYGTGGAFF. CDR3 sequence (DNA): TGTGCCAGCAGTGAATATGGGACAGGCGGAGCTTTCTTT.

CDR3 DNA sequence: TGCGCCAGCAGCTCCCAGGGATACGATTCACCCCTCCACTTT. It specifies CASSSQGYDSPLHF. The chain recombines TRBV5-1 with TRBJ1-6, with D possibly matching TRBD1 (5 bases). This CDR3 spans 14 amino acids. Germline CDR1 SGHRS, CDR2 YFSETQ. V was cut by 3 bases and J by 8 bases, with 12 bases left in between.

This clone came up a few times. The V and J genes are TRBV29-1 and TRBJ1-2; D possibly corresponds to TRBD1 (6 bases). The germline CDR1 and CDR2 sequences are SQVTM and ANQGSEA. Trimming left V 7 bases short and J 8 bases short, with 20 bases between. CDR3 length: 13 residues. The CDR3 protein is CSGEGGGGFGYTF. The CDR3 DNA reads as TGCAGCGGCGAAGGCGGGGGCGGATTCGGCTACACCTTC. Full variable domain (rest looked up from reference TRBV29-1 and TRBJ1-2): SAVISQKPSRDICQRGTSLTIQCQVDSQVTMMFWYRQQPGQSLTLIATANQGSEATYESGFVIDKFPISRPNLTFSTLTVSNMSPEDSSIYLCSGEGGGGFGYTFGSGTRLTVV.

In its sample, this clone was seen a few times. The rearrangement links TRBV28 to TRBJ2-4, with D perhaps matching TRBD1 (6 bases). CDR1 MDHEN and CDR2 SYDVKM come from the germline V gene. This CDR3 has 18 amino acids. Trimming left V 2 bases short and J 0 bases short, with 17 bases between. The CDR3 reads CASSLGGTPFLAKNIQYF. The CDR3, as DNA: TGTGCCAGCAGTTTAGGTGGGACACCCTTTCTAGCCAAAAACATTCAGTACTTC.

V usage is TRBV10-1 and J usage is TRBJ2-2; no firm D call. Germline CDR1 and CDR2: WNHNN and SYGVQD (reference sequence). Between the trimmed V and J ends, which lost 4 bases and 4 bases, there was a span of 16 bases. The CDR3 length is 16 residues. The CDR3 nucleotides are TGCGCCAGCAGTGGAGGCTCCTTAATTAGCACCGGGGAGCTGTTTTTT. Amino acid sequence: CASSGGSLISTGELFF.

This chain joins TRBV7-2 and TRBJ1-1; no clear D. V was clipped by 1 base and J by 10 bases, with 22 bases between them. CDR1 SGHTA and CDR2 FQGNSA come from the germline V gene. This CDR3 is 16 amino acids long. The CDR3 nucleotides are TGTGCCAGCAGCTTAGTTTCAGGTGGCAGAGACTCAGCAGCTTTCTTT. Its protein is CASSLVSGGRDSAAFF.

The chain couples TRBV7-6 to TRBJ1-2; D uncertain. Trimming took 5 bases from V and 8 from J, leaving 15 bases between them. The V gene's germline CDR1 is SGHVS and CDR2 FNYEAQ. The CDR3 spans 13 residues. CDR3 in amino acids: CASSRRGGDGYTF. The CDR3 DNA is TGTGCCAGCAGCCGCCGAGGAGGTGACGGCTACACCTTC.

The table lists this clone with a few counts. CDR3 region: CSVVRVMNNEQFF. CDR3 in DNA: TGCAGCGTTGTCAGGGTTATGAACAATGAGCAGTTCTTC. V gene TRBV29-1 combines with J gene TRBJ2-1; maybe TRBD1 (5 bases). V was shortened by 4 bases and J by 5 bases, with 12 bases between the two germline ends. Germline-derived CDR1 and CDR2 are SQVTM and ANQGSEA. This CDR3 comprises 13 residues.

This clone was seen a single time. The chain carries TRBV9 and TRBJ2-3; the D gene is possibly TRBD2 (6 bases). CDR3 size: 14 residues. Germline V gene lookup returns CDR1 SGDLS and CDR2 YYNGEE. V gave up 3 bases and J gave up 6 bases, with 14 bases separating them. The CDR3 region is CASSAQSGADTQYF. In nucleotides, the CDR3 is TGTGCCAGCAGCGCCCAGTCGGGAGCGGATACGCAGTATTTT. Combining the CDR3 with reference TRBV9 and TRBJ2-3 gives the whole variable domain DSGVTQTPKHLITATGQRVTLRCSPRSGDLSVYWYQQSLDQGLQFLIQYYNGEERAKGNILERFSAQQFPDLHSELNLSSLELGDSALYFCASSAQSGADTQYFGPGTRLTVL.